This section outlines one T cell receptor (beta chain) sequence together with its context. As yet, its antigen is unknown. The sample comes from a study of T cell repertoires in cytomegalovirus infection. Looking at the study overall: A matching HLA type, together with CMV infection, was signaled by public TCR beta signatures.

Findings and caveats of the study: In two of eight donors, the top clonotype was HLA-C-restricted CMV-specific.

Germline values: CDR1 GTSNPN, CDR2 SVGIG (reference sequence). The CDR3 has 12 residues. The junction had 4 bases not matched to a gene; V was cut back by 3 bases and J by 7 bases. TCRdb re-analysed the reads in MiXCR, keeping a single row per CDR3 protein. Of 80,000 to 130,000 distinct CDR3 sequences in the sample, under 25% were seen once. J is TRBJ1-1 and V is TRBV30, with 8 positions matching TRBD1. The specimen was CD8+ T cells from PBMCs. The receptor comes from a human donor in good health (CMV status not recorded). Some clones in this sample may be carry-over from other donors' samples. CDR3 protein: CAWSPTGVEAFF. The CDR3 DNA sequence: TGTGCCTGGAGCCCGACAGGGGTTGAAGCTTTCTTT.